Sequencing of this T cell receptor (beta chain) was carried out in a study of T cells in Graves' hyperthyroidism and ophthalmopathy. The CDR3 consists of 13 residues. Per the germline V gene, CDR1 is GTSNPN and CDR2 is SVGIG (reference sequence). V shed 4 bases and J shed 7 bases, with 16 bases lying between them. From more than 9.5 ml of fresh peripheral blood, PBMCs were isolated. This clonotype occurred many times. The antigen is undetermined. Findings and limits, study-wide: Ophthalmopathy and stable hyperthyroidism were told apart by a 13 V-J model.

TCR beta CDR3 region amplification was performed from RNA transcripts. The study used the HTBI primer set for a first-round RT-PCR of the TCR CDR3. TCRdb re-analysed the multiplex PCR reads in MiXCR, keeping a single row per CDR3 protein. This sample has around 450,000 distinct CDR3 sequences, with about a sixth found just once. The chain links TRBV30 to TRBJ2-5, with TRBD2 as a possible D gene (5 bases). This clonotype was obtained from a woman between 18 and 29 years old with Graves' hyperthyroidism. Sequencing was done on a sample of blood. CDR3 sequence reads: CAWTPRNGGTQYF. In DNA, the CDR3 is TGTGCCTGGACCCCAAGAAACGGAGGGACCCAGTACTTC.